Following are 18 T cell receptor beta chains from one sample sequenced in a study of CD8 T cells in ankylosing spondylitis listed by TCRdb under 2017. The method behind the library was 5' RACE. Instrument used: Illumina HiSeq 2500. TCRdb reworked the public reads: Q25 trimming with fastp, MiXCR clone assembly, productive beta chains retained. Each CDR3 protein gets just one entry, which takes the most common genes and DNA from the rows behind it. For this sample the table gives hundreds of thousands of distinct CDR3 sequences, of which 8% to 11% were detected only once. The ten most abundant clones make up roughly a fifth of the sample. Material: blood, either unsorted or a sorted T cell fraction (not recorded which). The receptor set was obtained from a male donor with ankylosing spondylitis or in good health (not recorded which).

This rearrangement joins TRBV12-3 or TRBV12-4 to TRBJ2-5; 8 bases fit TRBD2. V shed 6 bases and J 7 bases; nucleotides not matched to a gene: 7. This CDR3 is 13 amino acids long. The CDR3 region has the DNA TGTGCCAGCAGCCATGGACTAGCAGGGACCCAGTACTTC. As protein: CASSHGLAGTQYF.

CDR3 sequence reads: CASTIGGAVVQETQYF. In nucleotides, the CDR3 is TGTGCCAGCACCATCGGTGGGGCAGTGGTACAAGAGACCCAGTACTTC. This chain joins TRBV12-3 or TRBV12-4 and TRBJ2-5; the D gene is possibly TRBD1 (5 bases). The CDR3 contains 16 residues. Trimming took 7 bases from V and 2 from J, leaving 20 bases between them.

This clonotype was observed at least ten times. J is TRBJ1-5 and V is TRBV7-3; D remains unclear. From germline, CDR1 is SGHTA and CDR2 FQGTGA. This CDR3 region has 15 residues. The V end was cut by 3 bases, the J end by 2 bases, with 11 bases between. The CDR3 bases are TGTGCCAGCAGCTTGGACTCCGGGGGCAATCAGCCCCAGCATTTT. Translating it yields CASSLDSGGNQPQHF.

This clonotype was seen repeatedly, ten times or more. The chain recombines TRBV9 with TRBJ2-7; D gene uncertain. Germline V gene data show CDR1 as SGDLS and CDR2 as YYNGEE. The germline V and J ends were trimmed by 4 bases and 5 bases, with 13 bases remaining between them. CDR3 length: 13 amino acids. For the CDR3, the DNA is TGTGCCAGCAGCCAAGCTATTAAGGACGAGCAGTACTTC. Translating it yields CASSQAIKDEQYF.

This clonotype showed up many times. This chain connects TRBV20-1 to TRBJ2-2; no definite D call. From germline, CDR1 is DFQATT and CDR2 SNEGSKA (reference sequence). Trimming removed 0 bases from V and 1 base from J, with 15 bases in between. The CDR3 totals 17 residues. In nucleotides, the CDR3 is TGCAGTGCTAGAGACCCCCGCGGCCGACTGAACACCGGGGAGCTGTTTTTT. Its translation: CSARDPRGRLNTGELFF.

A few counts support this clonotype. The chain couples TRBV7-2 to TRBJ1-5, with D possibly TRBD1 on 5 matching bases. Trimming stripped 4 bases from V and 7 bases from J, with 17 bases between. CDR1 is SGHTA and CDR2 is FQGNSA in the germline V gene. The CDR3 extends over 15 amino acids. The CDR3 loop is CASSWEGRESQPQHF. The CDR3 nucleotides are TGTGCCAGCAGCTGGGAAGGCAGGGAGTCCCAGCCCCAGCATTTT.

The table lists this clonotype with a few counts. The chain couples TRBV6-8 to TRBJ2-3, with D perhaps assigned TRBD1 or TRBD2 (5 bases each). Looked up from germline, CDR1 is MNHGY and CDR2 is SAAAGT. Trimming took 3 bases from V and 0 from J, leaving 16 bases between them. The CDR3 extends over 17 amino acids. This CDR3 reads CASSYDVDEGSTDTQYF. The CDR3 region has the DNA TGTGCCAGCAGTTATGACGTCGATGAGGGGAGCACAGATACGCAGTATTTT.

This clonotype was counted at least ten times. This chain's CDR3 is CASSLEARSYNEQFF. CDR3 bases: TGCGCCAGCAGCTTGGAGGCGCGATCCTACAATGAGCAGTTCTTC. The gene calls are TRBV5-1 and TRBJ2-1; D is unclear. The germline V gene encodes CDR1 SGHRS and CDR2 YFSETQ. Trimming removed 0 bases at V and 1 base at J, with 8 bases between. This CDR3 comprises 15 residues.

This clonotype was counted ten times or more. The rearrangement uses TRBV5-4 and TRBJ2-5; TRBD2 agrees at 9 bases. Germline values: CDR1 SGHNT, CDR2 YYREEE (reference sequence). After removal of 3 bases from V and 4 bases from J, the junction contained 7 bases not matched to a gene. This CDR3 comprises 15 residues. CDR3 coding DNA: TGTGCCAGCAGCTCTTCGGCTAGCGGGATAGAGACCCAGTACTTC. Its translation is CASSSSASGIETQYF.

The genes are TRBV3-1 and TRBJ2-1; a possible D gene is TRBD1 (6 bases). V was shortened by 5 bases and J by 9 bases, with 14 bases between the two germline ends. The CDR3 extends over 13 amino acids. Germline CDR1 is LGHDT and CDR2 is YNNKEL (reference sequence). The CDR3 protein is CASSTRTRGEQFF. CDR3 coding DNA: TGTGCCAGCAGCACCAGAACCAGGGGTGAGCAGTTCTTC.

This clonotype was counted at least ten times. This chain joins TRBV20-1 and TRBJ1-5, with TRBD1 as a possible D gene (5 bases). The CDR3 extends over 13 amino acids. Per germline, CDR1 DFQATT and CDR2 SNEGSKA (reference sequence). V lost 4 bases to trimming and J lost 3 bases, with 10 bases between them. The CDR3 loop reads CSATKGDNQPQHF. CDR3 in DNA: TGCAGTGCTACAAAAGGGGACAATCAGCCCCAGCATTTT.

The table lists this clonotype with many counts. V and J are TRBV12-3 or TRBV12-4 and TRBJ1-1; D perhaps matches TRBD1 (6 bases). The CDR3 consists of 14 residues. V dropped 4 bases and J dropped 3 bases, with 12 bases sitting between them. CDR3 sequence (DNA): TGTGCCAGCAGTTATCGGGGGCACGACACTGAAGCTTTCTTT. It codes for CASSYRGHDTEAFF.

This clonotype came up many times. The chain couples TRBV6-1 to TRBJ2-1; 14 bases agree with TRBD2. This CDR3 is 17 amino acids long. From germline, CDR1 is MNHNS and CDR2 SASEGT. Trimming took 6 bases from V and 4 from J; bases not matched to a gene: 8. CDR3 DNA: TGTGCCAGCAGGGATTCCGGACTAGCGGGGGGATACAATGAGCAGTTCTTC. It specifies CASRDSGLAGGYNEQFF.

The J gene is TRBJ1-6, the V gene TRBV3-1; no definite D call. Trimming cost V 4 bases and J 9 bases, with 13 bases left between them. Germline CDR1 reads LGHDT; CDR2 reads YNNKEL (reference sequence). The CDR3 runs to 14 residues. This chain's CDR3 is CASSLGQNSSPLHF. In DNA form, the CDR3 reads TGTGCCAGCAGCCTAGGTCAAAACTCTTCACCCCTCCACTTT.

A few counts support this clonotype. The chain couples TRBV20-1 to TRBJ2-5; 7 bases fit TRBD2. V gave up 3 bases and J gave up 5 bases; unmatched junction bases: 6. The CDR3 spans 13 residues. From germline, CDR1 is DFQATT and CDR2 SNEGSKA (reference sequence). In DNA, the CDR3 is TGCAGTGCTAGGGCCAGCGGGGTGGAGACCCAGTACTTC. Protein product: CSARASGVETQYF.

This clonotype was seen only a few times. V is TRBV5-5 and J is TRBJ2-1, with D perhaps matching TRBD1 or TRBD2 (5 bases each). The CDR3 sequence is 15 residues long. The V and J ends lost 0 bases and 5 bases respectively, with 12 bases between them. Germline CDR1 and CDR2: SGHKS and YYEKEE (reference sequence). The CDR3 bases are TGTGCCAGCAGCTTGGATGGGGGTAGCGACAATGAGCAGTTCTTC. It is translated as CASSLDGGSDNEQFF.

The table lists this clonotype with many counts. V gene TRBV5-8 combines with J gene TRBJ2-7; no clear D. Germline loops: CDR1 SGHTS, CDR2 YDEGEE. V was clipped by 0 bases and J by 5 bases, with 6 bases between them. The CDR3 runs to 12 residues. CDR3 residues: CASSLEGNEQYF. The CDR3 DNA reads as TGTGCCAGCAGCTTGGAGGGAAACGAGCAGTACTTC.

Turning to this clonotype: This may come from a read error, since a much larger clone is one base off. V and J are TRBV29-1 and TRBJ1-2, with TRBD1 matching 10 bases. This CDR3 spans 14 amino acids. Germline V CDR1 and CDR2: SQVTM, ANQGSEA. Trimming removed 5 bases from V and 12 bases from J; junction bases left unmatched: 15. CDR3 DNA sequence: TGCAGCGTTCGAGCGGGGGGACAGGGGACCGGCGACACCTTC. It specifies CSVRAGGQGTGDTF.